This T cell receptor (beta chain) came from a study of shared clonotypes between healthy human individuals. The wider study: A donor's plate count was three for CD4 naive and three for CD4 memory; CD8 naive had two and CD8 memory one. Study-wide points: Blood was the sole source, and tissue repertoires probably differ.

Deep-level running was used for the assay. The table came from immunoSEQ multiplex PCR; TCRdb's copy has only in-frame clones and leaves some out. The sample includes about 2.4 million clones, 93% of them seen just once. With regard to this clone: Its specificity is not known.

The sequenced sample consisted of naive CD4+ T cells from PBMCs. As to subset: CD45RA+ positively selected. The TCR comes from a man between 18 and 29 years old in good health. Some clones in this sample may be carry-over from other donors' samples.

Written as DNA, the CDR3 is TGTGCCAGTAGTCCCCGGGGCACCTATGGCTACACCTTC. This translates into CASSPRGTYGYTF. This chain uses TRBV19 with TRBJ1-2, with a tentative D call TRBD1 (5 bases). The CDR3 is made up of 13 amino acids. Germline assignment: CDR1 LNHDA and CDR2 SQIVND (reference sequence). Trimming took off 5 bases at V and 4 bases at J, with 11 bases between the two ends.